This TCR beta chain was sequenced in a study of beta chain features in type 1 diabetes. On the study more broadly: What patients shared with healthy donors was a similar profile of age, gender and cell yields.

Germline V CDR1 and CDR2: SGDLS, YYNGEE. J was trimmed by 5 bases and V by 3 bases; bases with no gene match: 10. This CDR3 comprises 16 residues. Reverse transcribing all isolated RNA meant expressed TCRB transcripts were sequenced. Produced via immunoSEQ multiplex PCR; TCRdb's table is partial and in-frame only. The sample has about 400,000 clones, 10% to 15% seen once; the top ten hold 0.017%. The material sequenced was naive CD4+ T cells from blood. The receptor was isolated from a man in his late teens or twenties in good health. The chain uses TRBV9 and TRBJ2-5, with 10 bases fitting TRBD1. Here the CDR3 reads CASSAGGQGRSETQYF. Written as DNA, the CDR3 is TGTGCCAGCAGCGCGGGGGGACAGGGGAGGTCGGAGACCCAGTACTTC.